The 6 T cell receptor beta chains below all came from one sample that was sequenced in a study of T cells in localized non-small cell lung cancer. Data came from immunoSEQ multiplex PCR; TCRdb stores just in-frame clones and leaves some out. The sample has roughly 15,000 clones, 89% seen once. Sequencing used peripheral blood, obtained before any cancer treatment. Every receptor here comes from a female donor older than 55 with stage III squamous cell lung carcinoma.

The gene calls are TRBV28 and TRBJ2-3, with 9 bases identical to TRBD2. Trimming at V came to 6 bases and at J to 0 bases, leaving 4 bases not matched to a gene. This CDR3 comprises 15 residues. From germline, CDR1 is MDHEN and CDR2 SYDVKM. The CDR3 DNA reads as TGTGCCAGCAGCGGACTAGCGACTAGCACAGATACGCAGTATTTT. It encodes CASSGLATSTDTQYF. Complete variable domain (other parts from reference TRBV28 and TRBJ2-3): DVKVTQSSRYLVKRTGEKVFLECVQDMDHENMFWYRQDPGLGLRLIYFSYDVKMKEKGDIPEGYSVSREKKERFSLILESASTNQTSMYLCASSGLATSTDTQYFGPGTRLTVL.

CDR3 in amino acids: CASRGFNQPQHF. In nucleotides, the CDR3 is TGTGCCAGCCGGGGGTTCAATCAGCCCCAGCATTTT. The rearrangement joins TRBV2 to TRBJ1-5; D might be TRBD1 (5 bases). V was trimmed by 8 bases and J by 3 bases, leaving 8 bases between them. The germline V gene encodes CDR1 SNHLY and CDR2 FYNNEI. This CDR3 is 12 amino acids long.

The J gene is TRBJ2-7, the V gene TRBV7-2, with 11 positions matching TRBD2. This CDR3 is 15 amino acids long. V dropped 5 bases and J dropped 4; count of bases not matched to a gene: 7. Per the germline V gene, CDR1 is SGHTA and CDR2 is FQGNSA. In nucleotides, the CDR3 is TGTGCCAGCAGCCTAACTAGCGGGGGCGAATACGAGCAGTACTTC. Encoded protein: CASSLTSGGEYEQYF.

The V call is TRBV7-2, the J call TRBJ1-5; D unclear. The CDR3 has 13 residues. Trimming took 2 bases from V and 5 from J, leaving 7 bases between them. Germline assignment: CDR1 SGHTA and CDR2 FQGNSA. Written as DNA, the CDR3 is TGTGCCAGCAGCTTAAGCGGGGATCAGCCCCAGCATTTT. This gives the protein CASSLSGDQPQHF.

The V gene is TRBV10-3, the J gene TRBJ1-2; 9 nucleotides match TRBD1. Germline V gene lookup returns CDR1 ENHRY and CDR2 SYGVKD. This CDR3 region has 15 residues. After removal of 4 bases from V and 5 bases from J, the junction contained 8 bases not matched to a gene. The CDR3 DNA is TGTGCCATCAGTGCTCGAAGGGACAGGGAATATGGCTACACCTTC. Translated: CAISARRDREYGYTF.

The chain couples TRBV18 to TRBJ2-7, with TRBD1 matching 9 bases. The trim removed 8 bases at V and 3 bases at J, leaving 5 bases unmatched. The CDR3 totals 13 residues. CDR1 is KGHSH and CDR2 is LQKENI in the germline V gene. CDR3 region: CASRGGQGYEQYF. Here the CDR3 DNA reads TGTGCCAGCCGCGGGGGACAGGGCTACGAGCAGTACTTC.